The next 27 T cell receptor beta chains were all read from a single sample in a study of blood T cell repertoires in COVID-19. The method was immunoSEQ multiplex PCR; TCRdb's version includes in-frame clones alone and lacks a portion of them. Of 210,000 or so clones listed, 84% were seen once; the top ten hold 6.5% to 9%. The sample comprised peripheral blood. The origin of the receptors is a woman aged 45-65 years with active or convalescent COVID-19.

This clone was counted a few times. This chain joins TRBV28 and TRBJ1-4, with 7 bases aligning to TRBD1. Germline assignment: CDR1 MDHEN and CDR2 SYDVKM. The CDR3 is made up of 15 amino acids. After removal of 4 bases from V and 6 bases from J, the junction contained 8 bases not matched to a gene. The CDR3 region is CASSSNGQVDEKLFF. The DNA for the CDR3 is TGTGCCAGCAGTTCGAATGGACAGGTGGATGAAAAACTGTTTTTT.

This clone came up once. V usage is TRBV6-2 or TRBV6-3 and J usage is TRBJ2-3, with D tentatively TRBD2 (6 bases). The CDR3 sequence is 13 residues long. Per germline, CDR1 MNHEY and CDR2 SVGEGT. The germline V and J ends were trimmed by 6 bases and 2 bases, with 9 bases remaining between them. The CDR3 sequence is CASSPGVTDTQYF. CDR3 sequence (DNA): TGTGCCAGCAGCCCGGGAGTCACAGATACGCAGTATTTT.

In its sample, this clone was seen a few times. The chain has TRBV6-1 and TRBJ2-7; 8 positions match TRBD1. The V gene end was trimmed by 3 bases and the J gene end by 4 bases; junction bases not matched to a gene: 11. The CDR3 runs to 16 residues. Germline CDR1 and CDR2: MNHNS and SASEGT. The chain's CDR3 is CASSDLRGTGGYEQYV. The CDR3 nucleotides read TGTGCCAGCAGTGACCTAAGAGGAACAGGGGGTTACGAGCAGTACGTC.

The chain couples TRBV7-2 to TRBJ2-1; 10 bases fit TRBD2. The CDR3 runs to 18 residues. The germline V gene has CDR1 SGHTA and CDR2 FQGNSA. The V gene end was trimmed by 2 bases and the J gene end by 8 bases; junction bases not matched to a gene: 15. CDR3 region: CASSLSRRPSGRIDEQFF. In nucleotides, the CDR3 is TGTGCCAGCAGCTTAAGTCGGAGACCTAGCGGGAGAATCGATGAGCAGTTCTTC.

In this sample, this clone turned up a few times. The CDR3 sequence is CASSLTGNQPQHF. In nucleotides, the CDR3 is TGTGCCAGCAGTCTCACAGGGAATCAGCCCCAGCATTTT. The chain uses TRBV6-6 and TRBJ1-5, with D possibly matching TRBD1 (6 bases). CDR3 size: 13 residues. Germline CDR1 and CDR2: MNHNY and SVGAGI (reference sequence). Trimming left V 5 bases short and J 4 bases short, with 9 bases between.

The CDR3 region has the DNA TGTGCCATCAGGGGGGACAGGACAACCTACGAGCAGTACTTC. Translation gives CAIRGDRTTYEQYF. The chain is built from TRBV10-3 and TRBJ2-7, with 8 bases identical to TRBD1. Germline V lookup: CDR1 ENHRY, CDR2 SYGVKD. Unmatched junction bases numbered 6, after V lost 6 bases and J lost 2 bases. This CDR3 region has 14 residues.

For the CDR3, the DNA is TGTGCCAGTACTCCGTACGGGGATCCTGGAAACACCATATATTTT. Translating it yields CASTPYGDPGNTIYF. V is TRBV19 and J is TRBJ1-3; D not certain. V was clipped by 7 bases and J by 2 bases, with 15 bases between them. The CDR3 is 15 amino acids. Per the germline V gene, CDR1 is LNHDA and CDR2 is SQIVND (reference sequence).

The chain has TRBV6-1 and TRBJ1-5; D gene ambiguous. The V end was cut by 2 bases, the J end by 1 base, with 6 bases between. From germline, CDR1 is MNHNS and CDR2 SASEGT. This CDR3 region has 14 residues. The CDR3 DNA follows: TGTGCCAGCAGTGAACCGGGAAGCAATCAGCCCCAGCATTTT. This translates into CASSEPGSNQPQHF.

The chain has TRBV19 and TRBJ2-4; TRBD2 is a possible D gene (5 bases). Germline V gene sequence: CDR1 LNHDA, CDR2 SQIVND (reference sequence). The CDR3 is 15 residues long. The V end was cut by 4 bases, the J end by 5 bases, with 15 bases between. CDR3 sequence (DNA): TGTGCCAGTAGTAGGAGCGGCCTATGGGAAAACATTCAGTACTTC. Translation gives CASSRSGLWENIQYF.

The chain has TRBV12-3 or TRBV12-4 and TRBJ2-2, with D uncertain. This CDR3 has 13 residues. V shed 8 bases and J shed 0 bases, with 7 bases lying between them. The CDR3 DNA reads TGTGCCAGCGGGCACCCGAACACCGGGGAGCTGTTTTTT. Amino acids: CASGHPNTGELFF.

CDR3 in DNA: TGTGCCAGCTACTCTCCATCTTCTGGGGCCAACGTCCTGACTTTC. Translated: CASYSPSSGANVLTF. This chain connects TRBV28 to TRBJ2-6, with D unclear. V was trimmed by 8 bases and J by 1 base, leaving 12 bases between them. Germline CDR1 reads MDHEN; CDR2 reads SYDVKM. The CDR3 has 15 residues.

This rearrangement joins TRBV13 to TRBJ1-5; a possible D gene is TRBD1 (5 bases). CDR3 size: 14 residues. V lost 6 bases to trimming and J lost 6 bases, with 15 bases between them. The V gene's germline CDR1 is PRHDT and CDR2 FYEKMQ (reference sequence). CDR3 bases: TGTGCCAGCAGTTCGGGGCGGGGGAGTCAGCCCCAGCATTTT. It codes for CASSSGRGSQPQHF.

The CDR3 nucleotides are TGTGCCAGCAGCGTAAACACCGGGGAGCTGTTTTTT. Protein: CASSVNTGELFF. J is TRBJ2-2 and V is TRBV11-2; D is unclear. The CDR3 contains 12 residues. Germline values: CDR1 SGHAT, CDR2 FQNNGV. The V end lost 5 bases, the J end lost 2 bases, and 3 bases lay between the germline ends.

With respect to this clone: This same CDR3 is encoded by further DNA sequences in the sample. This chain joins TRBV2 and TRBJ2-7, with D possibly being TRBD2 (5 bases). Germline values: CDR1 SNHLY, CDR2 FYNNEI. Trimming left V 11 bases short and J 4 bases short, with 21 bases between. This CDR3 spans 14 amino acids. The CDR3 nucleotides read TGTGCCGGAGGAGGTAACGAGGGAAATTACGAGCAGTACGTC. Amino acid sequence: CAGGGNEGNYEQYV.

The chain joins TRBV28 to TRBJ2-5; tentatively, D is TRBD2 (6 bases). V shed 4 bases and J shed 4 bases, with 13 bases lying between them. Looked up from germline, CDR1 is MDHEN and CDR2 is SYDVKM. The CDR3 totals 14 residues. The CDR3 DNA is TGTGCCAGCAGTTGGGGGGTGGGGCCAGAGACCCAGTACTTC. This gives the protein CASSWGVGPETQYF.

The V call is TRBV5-1, the J call TRBJ2-7; possible D gene TRBD2, 6 bases. This CDR3 is built from 13 residues. Between the trimmed V and J ends, which lost 7 bases and 2 bases, there was a span of 13 bases. Germline V gives CDR1 SGHRS, CDR2 YFSETQ. The CDR3 DNA sequence: TGCGCCAGCCGGGCGGGGCTAACCTACGAGCAGTACTTC. Residues: CASRAGLTYEQYF.

In this sample, this clone turned up once. The chain recombines TRBV6-5 with TRBJ1-2, with 7 positions matching TRBD1. V lost 5 bases, J lost 3 bases, and 3 bases stayed unmatched. This CDR3 spans 13 amino acids. Looked up from germline, CDR1 is MNHEY and CDR2 is SVGAGI. The DNA of the CDR3 is TGTGCCAGCAGTAGGGGGCCGGACTATGGCTACACCTTC. Its translation: CASSRGPDYGYTF.

The gene calls are TRBV7-9 and TRBJ2-2, with 8 bases aligning to TRBD2. Per the germline V gene, CDR1 is SEHNR and CDR2 is FQNEAQ (reference sequence). CDR3 length equals 17 residues. With V trimmed by 6 bases and J by 5 bases, 14 bases remained unmatched. The CDR3 coding sequence is TGTGCCAGCAGATTAAGTTCCAGCGGGGGCAGAACCGGGGAGCTGTTTTTT. The encoded protein is CASRLSSSGGRTGELFF.

V usage is TRBV2 and J usage is TRBJ1-2; 8 bases are shared with TRBD1. This CDR3 has 13 residues. Germline V gene lookup returns CDR1 SNHLY and CDR2 FYNNEI. The V segment lost 8 bases and the J segment 3 bases; nucleotides outside the gene matches: 5. CDR3 region: CASSDRVYYGYTF. CDR3 nucleotide sequence: TGTGCCAGCTCGGACAGGGTTTACTATGGCTACACCTTC.

The chain uses TRBV18 and TRBJ1-1; possible D gene TRBD1, 6 bases. The germline V and J ends were trimmed by 2 bases and 1 base, with 14 bases remaining between them. CDR1 is KGHSH, CDR2 LQKENI, per germline. The CDR3 has 16 residues. CDR3 sequence: CASSPTPVGQNTEAFF. As DNA, the CDR3 is TGTGCCAGCTCACCAACACCTGTGGGACAGAACACTGAAGCTTTCTTT.

This chain connects TRBV5-4 to TRBJ2-7; tentatively, D is TRBD2 (5 bases). The CDR3 sequence is 14 residues long. Germline CDR1 SGHNT, CDR2 YYREEE (reference sequence). The V end was cut by 2 bases, the J end by 2 bases, with 11 bases between. The CDR3 sequence is CASSFGGTAYEQYF. The CDR3 DNA follows: TGTGCCAGCAGCTTTGGAGGAACAGCCTACGAGCAGTACTTC.

The chain employs TRBV30 and TRBJ2-7; 9 bases fit TRBD1. This CDR3 is built from 14 residues. The V segment lost 2 bases and the J segment 6 bases; nucleotides outside the gene matches: 8. Per germline, CDR1 GTSNPN and CDR2 SVGIG (reference sequence). Written as DNA, the CDR3 is TGTGCCTGGAGTACCCCGGGACAGGGAGGCGAGCAGTACTTC. This encodes CAWSTPGQGGEQYF. Full variable domain (rest looked up from reference TRBV30 and TRBJ2-7): SQTIHQWPATLVQPVGSPLSLECTVEGTSNPNLYWYRQAAGRGLQLLFYSVGIGQISSEVPQNLSASRPQDRQFILSSKKLLLSDSGFYLCAWSTPGQGGEQYFGPGTRLTVT.

The J gene is TRBJ2-1, the V gene TRBV19; no firm D call. Trimming stripped 8 bases from V and 4 bases from J, with 12 bases between. The CDR3 runs to 13 residues. Germline lookup yields CDR1 LNHDA and CDR2 SQIVND (reference sequence). The CDR3 sequence is CASGPSEYNEQFF. As DNA, the CDR3 is TGTGCCAGTGGTCCCAGTGAATACAATGAGCAGTTCTTC.

This clone was observed a single time. V is TRBV7-2 and J is TRBJ1-2; D may be TRBD1 (6 bases). This CDR3 has 16 residues. Germline CDR1 SGHTA, CDR2 FQGNSA. The ends were cut back, 1 base at V and 8 bases at J, with 20 bases in the middle. This CDR3 is CASSLGSGGALGGYTF. CDR3 nucleotide sequence: TGTGCCAGCAGCTTAGGGTCTGGGGGCGCGTTAGGGGGCTACACCTTC. Drawing the rest from reference TRBV7-2 and TRBJ1-2, the complete variable domain is GAGVSQSPSNKVTEKGKDVELRCDPISGHTALYWYRQSLGQGLEFLIYFQGNSAPDKSGLPSDRFSAERTGGSVSTLTIQRTQQEDSAVYLCASSLGSGGALGGYTFGSGTRLTVV.

The rearrangement joins TRBV15 to TRBJ2-3, with a tentative D call TRBD2 (7 bases). The germline V gene encodes CDR1 LNHNV and CDR2 YYDKDF (reference sequence). The CDR3 has 20 amino acids. V was shortened by 2 bases and J by 0 bases, with 24 bases between the two germline ends. CDR3 residues: CATSRTRGRYRVTSTDTQYF. The CDR3 DNA sequence: TGTGCCACCAGCAGAACGCGGGGGCGATACCGAGTCACTAGCACAGATACGCAGTATTTT. Supplemented by reference TRBV15 and TRBJ2-3, the full variable domain reads DAMVIQNPRYQVTQFGKPVTLSCSQTLNHNVMYWYQQKSSQAPKLLFHYYDKDFNNEADTPDNFQSRRPNTSFCFLDIRSPGLGDTAMYLCATSRTRGRYRVTSTDTQYFGPGTRLTVL.

This clone has more than one count but fewer than ten. The chain joins TRBV30 to TRBJ2-7, with 12 bases matching TRBD2. The CDR3 has 13 residues. Germline loops: CDR1 GTSNPN, CDR2 SVGIG (reference sequence). The V segment lost 3 bases and the J segment 7 bases; nucleotides outside the gene matches: 4. The CDR3 spells CAWRPSGRGEQYF. Written as DNA, the CDR3 is TGTGCCTGGAGGCCTAGCGGGAGGGGTGAGCAGTACTTC.

The chain recombines TRBV6-5 with TRBJ1-2; D ambiguous. The V gene's germline CDR1 is MNHEY and CDR2 SVGAGI. The CDR3 runs to 11 residues. Deletions cut 6 bases from V and 8 bases from J, with 10 bases between. The CDR3 is CASRSSRGYTF. Written as DNA, the CDR3 is TGTGCCAGCAGAAGTTCGCGGGGCTACACCTTC.